These T cell receptor beta chains were read from a single sample in a study of blood T cell repertoires in COVID-19. Assay used: immunoSEQ multiplex PCR; TCRdb lists only in-frame clones, some missing. The table has 450,000 or so clones, about 91% seen once. Material for sequencing was peripheral blood. The receptors shown here come from a man aged 18 to 35 with COVID-19, enrolled during active disease. The CDR3 runs from the conserved cysteine through the conserved F or W. D genes are given only for firm matches. Size is stated for part of the rows, as once, few or many counts, or as a class when the clone is expanded.

>-|TRBV7-2|TRBJ1-1|-
CASKTGRRPTEAFF
TGTGCCAGCAAAACAGGAAGGCGGCCCACTGAAGCTTTCTTT
>TRBD2|TRBV7-9|TRBJ2-3|-
CASSLGLAGVTDTQYF
TGTGCCAGCAGCTTAGGGCTAGCGGGGGTTACAGATACGCAGTATTTT
>TRBD1|TRBV12-3/TRBV12-4|TRBJ2-7|-
CASSLRTGYEQYF
TGTGCCAGCAGTTTGCGGACAGGTTACGAGCAGTACTTC
>TRBD1|TRBV12-5|TRBJ1-1|-
CASGLVQGQWNTEAFF
TGTGCTAGTGGTTTGGTACAGGGGCAATGGAACACTGAAGCTTTCTTT
>-|TRBV2|TRBJ2-1|-
CASKGGASLNEQFF
TGTGCCAGCAAAGGCGGGGCCTCACTCAATGAGCAGTTCTTC
>TRBD2|TRBV5-6|TRBJ2-7|-
CASSIRGTRSYEQYF
TGTGCCAGCAGCATACGCGGGACTAGGTCCTACGAGCAGTACTTC
>TRBD1|TRBV5-1|TRBJ1-2|-
CASSPGTDGNYGYTF
TGCGCCAGCAGCCCGGGGACAGACGGTAACTATGGCTACACCTTC
>TRBD2|TRBV6-1|TRBJ2-5|-
CASSGQREGLGETQYF
TGTGCCAGCAGTGGCCAGCGGGAGGGCCTGGGGGAGACCCAGTACTTC
>TRBD2|TRBV3-1/TRBV3-2|TRBJ2-3|-
CASSQDRTSVGPNTQYF
TGTGCCAGCAGCCAAGACCGGACTAGCGTGGGCCCAAATACGCAGTATTTT
>-|TRBV11-2|TRBJ1-1|-
CASSLVDRKNTEAFF
TGTGCCAGCAGCTTAGTCGACAGAAAGAACACTGAAGCTTTCTTT
>TRBD2|TRBV7-2|TRBJ2-7|-
CASSLGTSVFYEQYF
TGTGCCAGCAGCTTAGGGACTAGCGTCTTCTACGAGCAGTACTTC
>TRBD2|TRBV6-8|TRBJ2-4|few
CASSLAGAIAKNIQYF
TGTGCCAGCAGCCTCGCGGGAGCTATAGCCAAAAACATTCAGTACTTC
>TRBD2|TRBV27|TRBJ2-4|once
CASRRLAGVSVAKNIQYF
TGTGCCAGCAGACGACTAGCGGGAGTCTCGGTAGCCAAAAACATTCAGTACTTC
>-|TRBV6-1|TRBJ2-1|-
CASSESNLRGGYNEQFF
TGTGCCAGCAGTGAATCGAATTTGAGGGGGGGATACAATGAGCAGTTCTTC
>TRBD1|TRBV4-1|TRBJ2-7|few
CASSARAGTASYEQYF
TGCGCCAGCAGCGCCCGAGCCGGGACAGCCTCCTACGAGCAGTACTTC
>-|TRBV18|TRBJ2-7|-
CASSPPGNYEQYF
TGTGCCAGCTCACCACCCGGTAACTACGAGCAGTACTTC
>-|TRBV30|TRBJ1-2|once
CAWTGDGYTF
TGTGCCTGGACAGGGGATGGCTACACCTTC
>TRBD1|TRBV11-2|TRBJ2-3|once
CASSFRQGVTSTDTQYF
TGTGCCAGCAGCTTTAGACAGGGGGTGACTAGCACAGATACGCAGTATTTT
>TRBD1|TRBV6-6|TRBJ2-7|-
CASSYSDRAAYEQYF
TGTGCCAGCAGTTATTCCGACAGGGCAGCCTACGAGCAGTACTTC
>-|TRBV5-1|TRBJ2-5|-
CASSLEGQGGETQYF
TGCGCCAGCAGCTTGGAGGGGCAGGGAGGAGAGACCCAGTACTTC
>-|TRBV7-9|TRBJ2-5|-
CASSLAGWRNQETQYF
TGTGCCAGCAGCTTAGCGGGTTGGCGGAATCAAGAGACCCAGTACTTC
>TRBD2|TRBV3-1/TRBV3-2|TRBJ2-1|-
CASSQETAGLAGDEQFF
TGTGCCAGCAGCCAAGAAACCGCGGGACTAGCGGGCGATGAGCAGTTCTTC
>-|TRBV27|TRBJ2-5|few
CASSVLSGQETQYF
TGTGCCAGCAGTGTTTTGAGCGGACAAGAGACCCAGTACTTC
>TRBD1|TRBV15|TRBJ1-4|-
CATSRTDRGINEKLFF
TGTGCCACCAGCAGGACTGACAGGGGGATTAATGAAAAACTGTTTTTT
>-|TRBV11-2|TRBJ2-7|few
CASSPERYEQYF
TGTGCCAGCAGCCCCGAGCGCTACGAGCAGTACTTC
>TRBD2|TRBV2|TRBJ2-7|-
CASSAGLVSYEQYF
TGTGCCAGCAGTGCGGGACTAGTTTCCTACGAGCAGTACTTC
>TRBD2|TRBV5-1|TRBJ2-2|-
CASGSERGAGELFF
TGCGCCAGCGGATCCGAGCGGGGGGCCGGGGAGCTGTTTTTT
>TRBD1|TRBV5-5|TRBJ2-1|-
CASSPQGSFDRYNEQFF
TGTGCCAGCAGCCCACAGGGGTCCTTTGATCGGTACAATGAGCAGTTCTTC
>-|TRBV7-8|TRBJ2-2|-
CASSLAGQNTGELFF
TGTGCCAGCAGCTTAGCGGGGCAGAACACCGGGGAGCTGTTTTTT
>-|TRBV30|TRBJ2-6|-
CAWTPGAGANVLTF
TGTGCCTGGACCCCGGGGGCTGGGGCCAACGTCCTGACTTTC
>TRBD1|TRBV6-1|TRBJ1-3|-
CASSDRGRGNTIYF
TGTGCCAGCAGTGATAGGGGGCGAGGAAACACCATATATTTT
>-|TRBV7-7|TRBJ2-2|few
CASSPTTGSENTGELFF
TGTGCTAGCAGCCCTACGACTGGTAGCGAGAACACCGGGGAGCTGTTTTTT
>-|TRBV5-6|TRBJ2-1|-
CASSLEGSGIPQFF
TGTGCCAGCAGCTTGGAGGGTAGCGGAATACCCCAGTTCTTC
>-|TRBV5-4|TRBJ2-2|-
CASNPEGPRANTGELFF
TGTGCCAGCAACCCGGAGGGGCCTAGAGCGAACACCGGGGAGCTGTTTTTT
>-|TRBV7-2|TRBJ1-1|-
CASSASSGNTEAFF
TGTGCCAGCAGCGCCTCGTCCGGGAACACTGAAGCTTTCTTT
>-|TRBV7-9|TRBJ1-1|-
CASSFIEEGASDEAFF
TGTGCCAGCAGCTTCATTGAGGAGGGCGCCAGCGACGAGGCTTTCTTT
>TRBD1|TRBV27|TRBJ1-2|-
CASSLGQGDGYTF
TGTGCCAGCAGTTTAGGACAGGGTGATGGCTACACCTTC
>-|TRBV7-9|TRBJ2-3|-
CASSPGLGGANTQYF
TGTGCCAGCAGCCCCGGACTAGGGGGAGCAAATACGCAGTATTTT
>-|TRBV28|TRBJ2-7|-
CASSPLGGAIGYEQYF
TGTGCCAGCAGTCCCCTTGGGGGGGCGATTGGTTACGAGCAGTACTTC
>-|TRBV7-3|TRBJ1-2|-
CASSLQGTRGYTF
TGTGCCAGCAGCCTACAGGGAACCCGCGGCTACACCTTC
>TRBD1|TRBV5-1|TRBJ2-7|-
CASSLTGELYEQYF
TGCGCCAGCAGCTTGACAGGGGAACTCTACGAGCAGTACTTC
>TRBD1|TRBV7-9|TRBJ1-2|-
CASSRQGENYGYTF
TGTGCCAGCAGTCGACAGGGGGAGAACTATGGCTACACCTTC
>-|TRBV10-1|TRBJ2-7|-
CASSDAYEQYF
TGCGCCAGCAGTGACGCCTACGAGCAGTACTTC
>-|TRBV12-5|TRBJ2-1|-
CASGTGSSEQFF
TGTGCTAGTGGCACCGGGAGCAGCGAGCAGTTCTTC
>TRBD1|TRBV11-3|TRBJ1-2|once
CASSYQGVGYTF
TGTGCCAGCAGCTACCAGGGGGTTGGCTACACCTTC
>TRBD1|TRBV5-1|TRBJ1-6|few
CASSAGDRTNSPLHF
TGCGCCAGCAGCGCGGGGGACAGGACAAATTCACCCCTCCACTTT
>-|TRBV12-5|TRBJ2-2|once
CASASTVTGELFF
TGTGCTAGTGCCTCGACAGTCACCGGGGAGCTGTTTTTT